Below, 32 T cell receptor beta chains from the same sample are listed, as sequenced in a study of blood T cell repertoires in COVID-19. The assay was immunoSEQ multiplex PCR, and TCRdb's table has in-frame clones only and misses some. The sample includes about 41,000 clones, under 80% of them seen just once. Sequenced material: peripheral blood. These receptors originate from a man older than 75 with acute or convalescent COVID-19.

This clone was observed a few times. The genes are TRBV4-1 and TRBJ2-3; 8 nucleotides align to TRBD2. The germline V gene has CDR1 MGHRA and CDR2 YSYEKL. The V gene end was trimmed by 8 bases and the J gene end by 2 bases; junction bases not matched to a gene: 6. The CDR3 totals 14 residues. CDR3 amino acids: CASAGGPYTDTQYF. CDR3 nucleotides: TGCGCCAGCGCGGGGGGTCCCTACACAGATACGCAGTATTTT.

The chain is built from TRBV7-3 and TRBJ2-2; 9 bases fit TRBD2. V was pared by 5 bases and J by 3 bases, with 4 bases of the junction left unmatched. The length of the CDR3 is 15 residues. Germline CDR1 and CDR2: SGHTA and FQGTGA. The CDR3, as DNA: TGTGCCAGCAGCGTAGCGGGGGTGTACACCGGGGAGCTGTTTTTT. As protein: CASSVAGVYTGELFF. Using reference TRBV7-3 and TRBJ2-2 for the parts outside the CDR3, the full variable domain is GAGVSQTPSNKVTEKGKYVELRCDPISGHTALYWYRQSLGQGPEFLIYFQGTGAADDSGLPNDRFFAVRPEGSVSTLKIQRTERGDSAVYLCASSVAGVYTGELFFGEGSRLTVL.

This clone was seen only a few times. The chain employs TRBV27 and TRBJ1-4, with D tentatively TRBD1 (6 bases). The germline CDR1 and CDR2 sequences are MNHEY and SMNVEV (reference sequence). Between the trimmed V and J ends, which lost 3 bases and 7 bases, there was a span of 21 bases. This CDR3 contains 17 residues. The CDR3 here is CASSFRSVGARAEKLFF. The CDR3 region has the DNA TGTGCCAGCAGTTTCCGGTCCGTGGGGGCCCGAGCTGAAAAACTGTTTTTT.

The chain recombines TRBV13 with TRBJ1-4, with TRBD1 matching over 8 bases. CDR1 PRHDT and CDR2 FYEKMQ come from the germline V gene (reference sequence). The junction had 12 bases not matched to a gene; V was cut back by 8 bases and J by 7 bases. CDR3 length: 15 residues. In DNA form, the CDR3 reads TGTGCCAGCGGCTCAGGGGGCCAGAATGGTGAAAAACTGTTTTTT. Its protein product is CASGSGGQNGEKLFF.

The chain employs TRBV19 and TRBJ1-5; tentative D call: TRBD1 (6 bases). The germline V gene has CDR1 LNHDA and CDR2 SQIVND (reference sequence). Between the trimmed V and J ends, which lost 5 bases and 6 bases, there was a span of 14 bases. The CDR3 loop spans 14 amino acids. CDR3 coding DNA: TGTGCCAGTAGTCCTTCAGGGGATGGTCAGCCCCAGCATTTT. It translates to CASSPSGDGQPQHF.

The chain combines TRBV18 with TRBJ1-2, with 8 bases fitting TRBD1. Germline V gene data show CDR1 as KGHSH and CDR2 as LQKENI. J lost 12 bases, V lost 6 bases, and 15 bases had no gene match. This CDR3 region has 14 residues. CDR3 region: CASSPGQVVLGNTF. DNA of the CDR3: TGTGCCAGCTCCCCGGGACAGGTTGTTTTAGGAAACACCTTC.

The chain carries TRBV7-9 and TRBJ1-1; the match to TRBD1 covers 10 bases. Per the germline V gene, CDR1 is SEHNR and CDR2 is FQNEAQ (reference sequence). V lost 4 bases to trimming and J lost 2 bases; unmatched junction nucleotides: 10. This CDR3 is 17 amino acids long. The CDR3 DNA follows: TGTGCCAGCAGCTCGAACCCGGGACAGGGGAGTAACACTGAAGCTTTCTTT. Its protein product is CASSSNPGQGSNTEAFF.

This chain links TRBV21-1 with TRBJ1-1; the table gives TRBD1 as D, unverified against the DNA. TRBV21-1 is a pseudogene locus. The CDR3 totals 14 residues. The CDR3 loop reads CASSNRVAWTEAFF. The CDR3 region has the DNA TGTGCCAGCAGCAACAGGGTGGCGTGGACTGAAGCTTTCTTT.

This clone was detected once. The chain links TRBV4-2 to TRBJ2-7; TRBD2 might be the D (6 bases). The CDR3 consists of 15 residues. Germline values: CDR1 LGHNA, CDR2 YNFKEQ. Trimming pared 2 bases from V and 0 bases from J, leaving 11 bases between. As DNA, the CDR3 is TGTGCCAGCAGCCAATTTTCGCGGGGCTCCTACGAGCAGTACTTC. Translating it yields CASSQFSRGSYEQYF.

The chain uses TRBV11-3 and TRBJ2-1; 9 bases line up with TRBD1. The CDR3 runs to 15 residues. CDR1 and CDR2 (germline): SGHNT, YENEEA. V gave up 5 bases and J gave up 6 bases; unmatched junction bases: 8. CDR3 protein: CASSPGQGYANEQFF. CDR3 DNA sequence: TGTGCCAGCAGCCCGGGACAGGGCTATGCCAATGAGCAGTTCTTC.

V and J are TRBV28 and TRBJ2-7; no firm D call. V lost 6 bases to trimming and J lost 3 bases, with 18 bases between them. This CDR3 is 15 amino acids long. Germline assignment: CDR1 MDHEN and CDR2 SYDVKM. The DNA of the CDR3 is TGTGCCAGCAGGCCTATCTATCGTACGGTCTACGAGCAGTACTTC. Amino acid sequence: CASRPIYRTVYEQYF.

In its sample, this clone was seen a few times. The rearrangement joins TRBV10-3 to TRBJ2-5; D may be TRBD1 (5 bases). Germline lookup yields CDR1 ENHRY and CDR2 SYGVKD. This CDR3 region has 12 residues. V was cut by 3 bases and J by 3 bases, with 5 bases left in between. Here the CDR3 DNA reads TGTGCCATCAGTGACAGGGAAGAGACCCAGTACTTC. Encoded protein: CAISDREETQYF.

With respect to this clone: Other nucleotide sequences in the sample specify the same CDR3. V and J are TRBV5-1 and TRBJ2-1; 7 bases agree with TRBD2. After removal of 2 bases from V and 1 base from J, the junction contained 3 bases not matched to a gene. The CDR3 extends over 15 amino acids. Germline assignment: CDR1 SGHRS and CDR2 YFSETQ. DNA of the CDR3: TGCGCCAGCAGCTTAAACGGGGGGTCCTACAATGAGCAGTTCTTC. Protein: CASSLNGGSYNEQFF.

The chain employs TRBV2 and TRBJ1-4; 9 positions agree with TRBD1. Germline-derived CDR1 and CDR2 are SNHLY and FYNNEI. The V and J ends lost 6 bases and 0 bases, in that order; junction bases with no gene match: 8. The CDR3 spans 17 residues. The DNA for the CDR3 is TGTGCCAGCAGCCCCGGACAGGGGCTGGCAACTAATGAAAAACTGTTTTTT. Protein: CASSPGQGLATNEKLFF.

This clone was seen just once. The chain links TRBV5-8 to TRBJ1-6; tentatively, D is TRBD1 (6 bases). V was cut by 3 bases and J by 5 bases, with 15 bases left in between. Germline lookup yields CDR1 SGHTS and CDR2 YDEGEE. The CDR3 runs 16 residues. This chain's CDR3 is CASSSGRQDHNSPLHF. The CDR3 DNA reads as TGTGCCAGCAGCTCGGGGCGACAGGACCATAATTCACCCCTCCACTTT.

The V gene is TRBV29-1, the J gene TRBJ1-2; TRBD1 agrees at 8 bases. CDR1 and CDR2 from the germline V gene are SQVTM and ANQGSEA. V lost 6 bases to trimming and J lost 3 bases; unmatched junction nucleotides: 12. The CDR3 contains 15 residues. The CDR3 is CSVMRLEDRDYGYTF. CDR3 in DNA: TGCAGCGTGATGAGGTTGGAGGACAGGGACTATGGCTACACCTTC.

The chain combines TRBV5-1 with TRBJ2-3; 11 nucleotides match TRBD1. Germline CDR1 reads SGHRS; CDR2 reads YFSETQ. The CDR3 is 14 amino acids. Losses at the gene ends were 3 bases for V and 6 bases for J; bases not matched to a gene: 3. The CDR3 spells CASSWGTGGDTQYF. The CDR3 DNA is TGCGCCAGCAGCTGGGGGACAGGGGGTGATACGCAGTATTTT.

V gene TRBV10-1 combines with J gene TRBJ2-7, with D unresolved. V lost 0 bases and J 0 bases, leaving 9 bases between the germline ends. The CDR3 totals 15 residues. In germline, CDR1 is WNHNN, CDR2 SYGVQD (reference sequence). The CDR3 here is CASSESAVSSYEQYF. As DNA, the CDR3 is TGCGCCAGCAGTGAGTCGGCAGTAAGCTCCTACGAGCAGTACTTC.

The chain couples TRBV3-1 (or the pseudogene TRBV3-2) to TRBJ2-1; 9 bases are shared with TRBD2. Germline lookup yields CDR1 LGHDT and CDR2 YNNKEL (reference sequence). The V and J ends lost 8 bases and 10 bases, in that order; junction bases with no gene match: 9. The CDR3 covers 13 residues. The CDR3 coding sequence is TGTGCCAGCGGTAGCGGGAGAGGTTGGGAGCAGTTCTTC. Translation: CASGSGRGWEQFF.

CDR3 nucleotides: TGCGCCAGCAGCTGGGGGGGGGTCCGCAATCAGCCCCAGCATTTT. Its translation: CASSWGGVRNQPQHF. The chain recombines TRBV5-1 with TRBJ1-5; a possible D gene is TRBD1 (5 bases). The CDR3 is 15 amino acids. Germline CDR1 and CDR2: SGHRS and YFSETQ. Trimming pared 3 bases from V and 2 bases from J, leaving 12 bases between.

This chain joins TRBV5-1 and TRBJ1-4; D might be TRBD1 (6 bases). The CDR3 extends over 14 amino acids. V shed 3 bases and J shed 2 bases, with 8 bases lying between them. CDR1 and CDR2 from the germline V gene are SGHRS and YFSETQ. The CDR3: CASSSTGTNEKLFF. CDR3 nucleotide sequence: TGCGCCAGCAGCTCAACAGGGACTAATGAAAAACTGTTTTTT.

The V and J genes are TRBV5-1 and TRBJ2-1, with D perhaps TRBD2 (5 bases). With 1 base removed from V and 3 bases from J, the gap between germline ends came to 11 bases. CDR1 is SGHRS, CDR2 YFSETQ, per germline. The CDR3 is 15 residues long. CDR3 DNA sequence: TGCGCCAGCAGCTTGAGCGGTGCTATCTACAATGAGCAGTTCTTC. Residues: CASSLSGAIYNEQFF.

The genes are TRBV6-5 and TRBJ1-1; 7 bases fit TRBD1. V lost 2 bases, J lost 1 base, and 4 bases stayed unmatched. Germline values: CDR1 MNHEY, CDR2 SVGAGI. CDR3 length: 15 amino acids. The CDR3 DNA follows: TGTGCCAGCAGTTACAACAGGGGCGGGAACACTGAAGCTTTCTTT. It yields the protein CASSYNRGGNTEAFF.

The chain carries TRBV28 and TRBJ2-5, with TRBD2 matching over 9 bases. CDR1 and CDR2 from the germline V gene are MDHEN and SYDVKM. The V gene end was trimmed by 4 bases and the J gene end by 5 bases; junction bases not matched to a gene: 8. This CDR3 has 15 residues. The CDR3 region is CASSYGGRAGETQYF. In DNA, the CDR3 is TGTGCCAGCAGTTACGGCGGGAGGGCTGGGGAGACCCAGTACTTC.

The V call is TRBV10-3, the J call TRBJ2-6; weak D call: TRBD2 (5 bases). This CDR3 spans 16 amino acids. V dropped 10 bases and J dropped 3 bases, with 19 bases sitting between them. Germline V CDR1 and CDR2: ENHRY, SYGVKD. The CDR3, as DNA: TGTGCCACGACACGGGGATCTTCACTTGGGGCCAACGTCCTGACTTTC. This gives the protein CATTRGSSLGANVLTF.

This clone was detected ten times or more. CDR3 amino acids: CASSLGRGRIPYEQYF. In nucleotides, the CDR3 is TGCGCCAGCAGCTTGGGCAGGGGGCGAATTCCCTACGAGCAGTACTTC. The chain recombines TRBV5-1 with TRBJ2-7, with 8 bases matching TRBD1. This CDR3 region has 16 residues. CDR1 is SGHRS and CDR2 is YFSETQ in the germline V gene. The junction had 7 bases not matched to a gene; V was cut back by 0 bases and J by 2 bases.

The chain uses TRBV10-3 and TRBJ2-2; D not certain. V lost 3 bases to trimming and J lost 7 bases, with 6 bases between them. The CDR3 is made up of 12 amino acids. Germline-derived CDR1 and CDR2 are ENHRY and SYGVKD. The CDR3 bases are TGTGCCATCAGTGATCCGGGCGGGGAGCTGTTTTTT. Translating gives CAISDPGGELFF.

CDR3: CASSSGTVAQYF. The CDR3, as DNA: TGTGCCAGCAGTTCCGGGACAGTAGCGCAGTATTTT. The genes are TRBV6-5 and TRBJ2-3; 7 bases are shared with TRBD1. The germline CDR1 and CDR2 sequences are MNHEY and SVGAGI. The CDR3 length is 12 residues. Trimming at V came to 4 bases and at J to 10 bases, leaving 5 bases not matched to a gene.

The chain has TRBV9 and TRBJ2-5, with 7 bases identical to TRBD1. Germline values: CDR1 SGDLS, CDR2 YYNGEE. V shed 4 bases and J 2 bases; nucleotides not matched to a gene: 11. The CDR3 has 16 amino acids. This chain's CDR3 is CASSPTPQGWQETQYF. The CDR3 bases are TGTGCCAGCAGCCCAACACCACAGGGGTGGCAAGAGACCCAGTACTTC.

This chain links TRBV6-5 with TRBJ2-5; 8 bases line up with TRBD2. Losses at the gene ends were 8 bases for V and 5 bases for J; bases not matched to a gene: 7. The length of the CDR3 is 13 residues. The germline V gene encodes CDR1 MNHEY and CDR2 SVGAGI. The CDR3 is CASLYTGGETQYF. The CDR3 coding sequence is TGTGCCAGCCTATACACGGGGGGGGAGACCCAGTACTTC.

The V call is TRBV5-1, the J call TRBJ2-3; no definite D call. This CDR3 region has 15 residues. Germline V gene data show CDR1 as SGHRS and CDR2 as YFSETQ. V was shortened by 1 base and J by 0 bases, with 9 bases between the two germline ends. The CDR3 bases are TGCGCCAGCAGCTTGACGGGTTCTAGCACAGATACGCAGTATTTT. Protein product: CASSLTGSSTDTQYF. Complete variable domain (other parts from reference TRBV5-1 and TRBJ2-3): KAGVTQTPRYLIKTRGQQVTLSCSPISGHRSVSWYQQTPGQGLQFLFEYFSETQRNKGNFPGRFSGRQFSNSRSEMNVSTLELGDSALYLCASSLTGSSTDTQYFGPGTRLTVL.

The V gene is TRBV10-3, the J gene TRBJ2-7; TRBD1 is a possible D gene (6 bases). Germline values: CDR1 ENHRY, CDR2 SYGVKD. The CDR3 contains 15 residues. Trimming removed 7 bases from V and 0 bases from J, with 16 bases in between. The CDR3 coding sequence is TGTGCCATCACCGAAACAGGGTCTAGCTCCTACGAGCAGTACTTC. It yields the protein CAITETGSSSYEQYF.